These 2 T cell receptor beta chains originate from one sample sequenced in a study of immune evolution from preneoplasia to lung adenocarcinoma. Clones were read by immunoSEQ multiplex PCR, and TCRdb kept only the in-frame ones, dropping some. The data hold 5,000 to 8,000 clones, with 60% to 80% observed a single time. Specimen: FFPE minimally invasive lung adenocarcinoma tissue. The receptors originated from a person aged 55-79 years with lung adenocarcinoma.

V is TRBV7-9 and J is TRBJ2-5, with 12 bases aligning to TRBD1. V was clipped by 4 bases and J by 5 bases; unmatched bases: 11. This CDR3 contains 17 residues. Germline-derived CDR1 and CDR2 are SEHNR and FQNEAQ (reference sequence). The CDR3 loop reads CASSSTSGTGGYETQYF. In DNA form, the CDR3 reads TGTGCCAGCAGCTCTACCTCCGGGACAGGGGGCTATGAGACCCAGTACTTC.

The CDR3 spells CASTPVGSNTEAFF. In DNA, the CDR3 is TGCGCCAGCACCCCCGTGGGATCGAACACTGAAGCTTTCTTT. The V gene is TRBV5-1, the J gene TRBJ1-1; D remains unclear. Germline-derived CDR1 and CDR2 are SGHRS and YFSETQ. Trimming pared 6 bases from V and 1 base from J, leaving 13 bases between. The CDR3 consists of 14 residues.